This is a list of T cell receptor beta chains from one sample in a study of blood T cells in healthy people across ages. TCRdb fed the 5' RACE reads into MiXCR, producing one record per CDR3 protein. The data hold 790,000 or so distinct CDR3 sequences, with about 61% observed a single time. Sequences were obtained from blood. These receptor sequences come from a man in his forties in good health. The CDR3 runs from the conserved cysteine through the conserved F or W. A D gene is named only where the DNA matches it firmly. The size of a clone is reported for some rows only, either as once, few or many, or as a class for expanded clones.

TGCGCCAGCAGCCAGGGCTCAGGGGACTTCTTTAATGAGCAGTTCTTC	CASSQGSGDFFNEQFF	few	-	TRBV5-1	TRBJ2-1
TGCAGTGCAAGACTATCAGACAGGGTAGAGACCCAGTACTTC	CSARLSDRVETQYF	-	TRBD1	TRBV20-1	TRBJ2-5
TGCGCCAGCAGCCTAGCGGGCATTAGAGGACCCCCCGCAGATACGCAGTATTTT	CASSLAGIRGPPADTQYF	-	TRBD2	TRBV4-1	TRBJ2-3
TGTGCCAGCAGTAAGACAGGGGTCTACGAGCAGTACTTC	CASSKTGVYEQYF	-	TRBD1	TRBV12-3/TRBV12-4	TRBJ2-7
TGTGCCAGCAGCTTGGACGCCCCCTTGGCATACAATGAGCAGTTCTTC	CASSLDAPLAYNEQFF	once	-	TRBV5-5	TRBJ2-1
TGCAGTGCCGACGGTGACGGGTTGGGGAATGAGCAGTACTTC	CSADGDGLGNEQYF	-	-	TRBV20-1	TRBJ2-7
TGTGCCAGCAGTTTTGGAGCAGGGTCCTACGAGCAGTACTTC	CASSFGAGSYEQYF	few	-	TRBV28	TRBJ2-7
TGCGCCAGCAGCCAAGGGACAGCCTACTCGAGGAATGAGCAGTTCTTC	CASSQGTAYSRNEQFF	-	-	TRBV4-1	TRBJ2-1
TGTGCCAGCAGTGAATCAGCCTATGGCTACACCTTC	CASSESAYGYTF	few	-	TRBV25-1	TRBJ1-2
TGTGCCAGCAAGCAGTTTTCTGGGGCCAACGTCCTGACTTTC	CASKQFSGANVLTF	few	-	TRBV7-3	TRBJ2-6
TGTGCCAGCAGGGGGACGGAAACTAACTATGGCTACACCTTC	CASRGTETNYGYTF	once	-	TRBV7-3	TRBJ1-2
TGTGCCACCAGCAGATCCCGGACGGATATTACGAAGACCCAGTACTTC	CATSRSRTDITKTQYF	-	-	TRBV15	TRBJ2-5
TGTGCCACGGGGACAGGGGGCCTAACAGATACGCAGTATTTT	CATGTGGLTDTQYF	-	TRBD1	TRBV6-5	TRBJ2-3
TGTGCCAGCAGCGACACTAGGCGGACCCAGTACTTC	CASSDTRRTQYF	many	-	TRBV9	TRBJ2-5
TGTGCCAGCAGTTACCTTCTAGCATCGAGGGTTGGCTACACCTTC	CASSYLLASRVGYTF	-	-	TRBV6-6	TRBJ1-2
TGTGCCAGCAGCCCAGGGGACGGGAGTAGGTATGAGCAGTTCTTC	CASSPGDGSRYEQFF	-	-	TRBV7-9	TRBJ2-1
TGCAGTGCGATCGGACAGTTTGGGCTGGCTTTCTTT	CSAIGQFGLAFF	-	-	TRBV20-1	TRBJ1-1
TGCAGTGCCTTACCGTCGGTACCGGGACGAAGCAATCAGCCCCAGCATTTT	CSALPSVPGRSNQPQHF	-	-	TRBV20-1	TRBJ1-5
TGTGCCAGCAGCTTAGCTGTCTTCTGGCGGGGGGGCACAGATACGCAGTATTTT	CASSLAVFWRGGTDTQYF	-	TRBD2	TRBV7-6	TRBJ2-3
TGCGCCAGCAGCTTGTGTACAGGGGGCACGTCTTTTAGCTACGAGCAGTACTTC	CASSLCTGGTSFSYEQYF	-	TRBD1	TRBV5-1	TRBJ2-7
TGTGCCATCGGAAAGAGTCTTCAGGGAATACGTTTCACAGATACGCAGTATTTT	CAIGKSLQGIRFTDTQYF	few	-	TRBV10-3	TRBJ2-3
TGCAGCGTTTCTAGCGGGAGTCATAGACGCACCGGGGAGCTGTTTTTT	CSVSSGSHRRTGELFF	-	TRBD2	TRBV29-1	TRBJ2-2
TGCAGTTCCAGGGAGGATGAGCAGTTCTTC	CSSREDEQFF	-	-	TRBV29-1	TRBJ2-1
TGTGCCAGCAGTCCGGGGGACAGTTTAAATGAAAAACTGTTTTTT	CASSPGDSLNEKLFF	once	TRBD1	TRBV27	TRBJ1-4
TGCAGTGCGGGGTTGAGCTCCTACGAGCAGTACTTC	CSAGLSSYEQYF	-	-	TRBV20-1	TRBJ2-7
TGTGCCATCGACTACTCAGACAGGGGAGGAAATGAGCAGTTCTTC	CAIDYSDRGGNEQFF	-	TRBD1	TRBV12-3/TRBV12-4	TRBJ2-1
TGCAGCGTCGGACAGGGGGCTGTTTTCGGCAATGAGCAGTTCTTC	CSVGQGAVFGNEQFF	few	TRBD1	TRBV29-1	TRBJ2-1
TGTGCCAGCAGTTTAAGACTAGCGGGAGTTGAGACCCAGTACTTC	CASSLRLAGVETQYF	-	TRBD2	TRBV12-3/TRBV12-4	TRBJ2-5
TGCGCCAGCAGCCCCGGGAGGTCGCAAGAGACCCAGTACTTC	CASSPGRSQETQYF	few	TRBD2	TRBV5-1	TRBJ2-5
TGTGCCAGCAGTTTAGGGCTCGCGAAGGGCACAGATACGCAGTATTTT	CASSLGLAKGTDTQYF	-	-	TRBV12-3/TRBV12-4	TRBJ2-3
TGTGCCAGCAGTTCATCCGGGACATTCGGCGAGCAGTACTTC	CASSSSGTFGEQYF	few	-	TRBV6-6	TRBJ2-7
TGTGCCAGCAGCTTAGTTGGTCTAGGAAGCTACGAGCAGTACTTC	CASSLVGLGSYEQYF	few	-	TRBV7-2	TRBJ2-7
TGTGCCAGCAGCCCCCAGGGAGGCGCGGGAGGTCCAGATACGCAGTATTTT	CASSPQGGAGGPDTQYF	-	TRBD2	TRBV7-2	TRBJ2-3
TGTGCCGGCAGTGAGGGACAGGGGTGGGTCCAGCCCCAGCATTTT	CAGSEGQGWVQPQHF	-	TRBD1	TRBV2	TRBJ1-5
TGTGCCATCGGGAGGTCGCAAGAGACCCAGTACTTC	CAIGRSQETQYF	-	-	TRBV10-3	TRBJ2-5
TGTGCCAGCAGCCCCCGAAGAGGGAGCAACACCGGGGAGCTGTTTTTT	CASSPRRGSNTGELFF	-	-	TRBV7-8	TRBJ2-2
TGTGCCATCAGTGCCGATAGCGGGTCGACCGGGGAGCTGTTTTTT	CAISADSGSTGELFF	-	TRBD2	TRBV10-3	TRBJ2-2
TGTGCCAGCACCAACCGCTCAGGGGGACTCGGTGGCTACACCTTC	CASTNRSGGLGGYTF	-	TRBD1	TRBV7-9	TRBJ1-2
TGTGCCAGTAGTATAAGTCTTGGCAATGAGCAGTTCTTC	CASSISLGNEQFF	once	-	TRBV19	TRBJ2-1